The 28 T cell receptor beta chains given below trace back to one sample, sequenced in a study of blood T cell repertoires in COVID-19 (dated by TCRdb to the early 2020s). The library came from the immunoSEQ multiplex PCR assay. Entries here come from immuneACCESS through TCRdb and include only in-frame sequences with V and J called. Some clones fail to appear in such tables; in the studies checked, an unresolved V gene covers under half of the shortfall, and the cause of the remainder is unknown. The sample data list about 260,000 clones, and less than 95% of these were observed just once. Approximately 3% of the sample belongs to the ten largest clones. The sample was PBMCs or T cells enriched from blood (not recorded which). Receptors were obtained from a man in his forties who had been exposed to COVID-19.

The J gene is TRBJ2-7, the V gene TRBV28; 7 bases agree with TRBD2. Per the germline V gene, CDR1 is MDHEN and CDR2 is SYDVKM. V was pared by 2 bases and J by 1 base, with 8 bases of the junction left unmatched. The CDR3 loop spans 16 amino acids. The CDR3 DNA follows: TGTGCCAGCAGTTTAGTTGGGGGGGTTTGGTCCTACGAGCAGTACTTC. It encodes CASSLVGGVWSYEQYF.

This chain links TRBV18 with TRBJ1-2; TRBD1 agrees at 7 bases. Germline V gene lookup returns CDR1 KGHSH and CDR2 LQKENI. Trimming cost V 4 bases and J 1 base; bases outside gene matches: 3. This CDR3 spans 14 amino acids. The CDR3 coding sequence is TGTGCCAGCTCACTGACAGGGAATAACTATGGCTACACCTTC. Translation gives CASSLTGNNYGYTF.

The rearrangement uses TRBV30 and TRBJ2-3; TRBD2 is a possible D gene (6 bases). The CDR3 runs 15 residues. Germline-derived CDR1 and CDR2 are GTSNPN and SVGIG (reference sequence). V was clipped by 4 bases and J by 2 bases, with 16 bases between them. CDR3 nucleotide sequence: TGTGCCTGGATTAGTTGGTCTAGCGACACAGATACGCAGTATTTT. This encodes CAWISWSSDTDTQYF.

On this clone itself: Other DNA sequences in the same sample also yield this CDR3. This rearrangement joins TRBV7-2 to TRBJ2-3; 9 nucleotides line up with TRBD2. V dropped 5 bases and J dropped 1; count of bases not matched to a gene: 1. This CDR3 is built from 14 residues. CDR1 and CDR2 (germline): SGHTA, FQGNSA. The CDR3, as DNA: TGTGCCAGCAGCCGGACTAGCGGCACAGATACGCAGTATTTT. This gives the protein CASSRTSGTDTQYF.

This clone was detected a few times. V gene TRBV4-1 combines with J gene TRBJ1-5, with 7 bases that match TRBD1. The CDR3 has 14 residues. J lost 8 bases, V lost 4 bases, and 8 bases had no gene match. Per the germline V gene, CDR1 is MGHRA and CDR2 is YSYEKL. The CDR3 region has the DNA TGCGCCAGCAGCCTACAGGGGACTTCTGAGCCCCAGCATTTT. This gives the protein CASSLQGTSEPQHF.

The chain carries TRBV28 and TRBJ1-2; 9 nucleotides agree with TRBD1. The CDR3 runs to 19 residues. CDR1 is MDHEN, CDR2 SYDVKM, per germline. The trim removed 5 bases at V and 4 bases at J, leaving 20 bases unmatched. The CDR3 sequence: CASSPRGLRGTGLGYGYTF. Written as DNA, the CDR3 is TGTGCCAGCAGTCCCCGGGGTCTTCGTGGGACAGGGTTGGGCTATGGCTACACCTTC.

This clone is a singleton in its sample. The chain links TRBV2 to TRBJ1-4; D is undetermined. The CDR3 is 14 residues long. Germline CDR1 reads SNHLY; CDR2 reads FYNNEI. V lost 4 bases, J lost 0 bases, and 6 bases lay in between. This CDR3 is CASSASPTNEKLFF. The CDR3 coding sequence is TGTGCCAGCAGTGCTAGTCCAACTAATGAAAAACTGTTTTTT.

V gene TRBV11-1 combines with J gene TRBJ2-3; a weak D match, TRBD2 (6 bases). The germline V gene encodes CDR1 SGHAT and CDR2 FQDESV (reference sequence). V dropped 3 bases and J dropped 4 bases, with 14 bases sitting between them. The CDR3 sequence is 15 residues long. The CDR3 spells CASSFYGRSPDTQYF. Here the CDR3 DNA reads TGTGCCAGCAGCTTTTACGGGAGAAGCCCAGATACGCAGTATTTT.

This clone was recorded only once. The rearrangement links TRBV14 to TRBJ2-1; 7 nucleotides match TRBD2. The V gene's germline CDR1 is SGHDN and CDR2 FVKESK. The CDR3 is made up of 16 amino acids. Trimming cost V 4 bases and J 5 bases; bases outside gene matches: 11. The CDR3 reads CASSPTTSLRNNEQFF. CDR3 DNA sequence: TGTGCCAGCAGCCCCACGACTAGCCTGAGGAACAATGAGCAGTTCTTC.

The V and J genes are TRBV9 and TRBJ1-5; 8 positions match TRBD1. CDR3 length: 14 amino acids. CDR1 and CDR2 (germline): SGDLS, YYNGEE. The V and J ends lost 2 bases and 7 bases, in that order; junction bases with no gene match: 5. The CDR3 is CASSVGAGGQPQHF. The DNA for the CDR3 is TGTGCCAGCAGCGTGGGGGCAGGGGGCCAGCCCCAGCATTTT.

The CDR3 coding sequence is TGTGCCAGCAGGCGGACTAGCGGGACACCGGATACGCAGTATTTT. Translation gives CASRRTSGTPDTQYF. The chain joins TRBV6-5 to TRBJ2-3; 12 positions match TRBD2. Germline V gene lookup returns CDR1 MNHEY and CDR2 SVGAGI. After removal of 6 bases from V and 6 bases from J, the junction contained 7 bases not matched to a gene. The CDR3 length is 15 residues.

The CDR3 DNA reads TGTGCCAGCAGTCAGGACAGGGCTGAGGAAAAACTGTTTTTT. Encoded protein: CASSQDRAEEKLFF. The chain couples TRBV2 to TRBJ1-4; 8 bases map to TRBD1. The CDR3 extends over 14 amino acids. Germline lookup yields CDR1 SNHLY and CDR2 FYNNEI. V lost 5 bases, J lost 8 bases, and 7 bases stayed unmatched.

This clone was recorded once. The chain carries TRBV30 and TRBJ2-3; 8 bases line up with TRBD2. The CDR3 loop spans 21 amino acids. Germline trimming cut 1 base from V and 0 bases from J; bases unmatched to any gene: 21. In germline, CDR1 is GTSNPN, CDR2 SVGIG (reference sequence). CDR3 DNA sequence: TGTGCCTGGAGTGATCCCCCCTTACCAGGACTAGCTTCCGCTAGCACAGATACGCAGTATTTT. This encodes CAWSDPPLPGLASASTDTQYF.

The chain recombines TRBV2 with TRBJ2-7, with D unresolved. Germline assignment: CDR1 SNHLY and CDR2 FYNNEI. Trimming took off 7 bases at V and 4 bases at J, with 8 bases between the two ends. The CDR3 sequence is 11 residues long. CDR3 sequence reads: CASNPGYEQYF. CDR3 DNA sequence: TGTGCCAGCAATCCAGGATACGAGCAGTACTTC. Combining the CDR3 with reference TRBV2 and TRBJ2-7 gives the whole variable domain EPEVTQTPSHQVTQMGQEVILRCVPISNHLYFYWYRQILGQKVEFLVSFYNNEISEKSEIFDDQFSVERPDGSNFTLKIRSTKLEDSAMYFCASNPGYEQYFGPGTRLTVT.

The chain uses TRBV6-5 and TRBJ2-7; TRBD2 is a possible D gene (5 bases). CDR1 is MNHEY and CDR2 is SVGAGI in the germline V gene. V was trimmed by 5 bases and J by 3 bases, leaving 14 bases between them. This CDR3 region has 14 residues. The CDR3 loop reads CASSPFGVGYEQYF. The DNA of the CDR3 is TGTGCCAGCAGTCCCTTCGGGGTTGGCTACGAGCAGTACTTC.

This clone was observed a handful of times. The V call is TRBV5-4, the J call TRBJ2-7; D is unclear. Between the trimmed V and J ends, which lost 0 bases and 3 bases, there was a span of 10 bases. Germline V gene lookup returns CDR1 SGHNT and CDR2 YYREEE (reference sequence). The CDR3 runs 14 residues. CDR3 in DNA: TGTGCCAGCAGCTTGGAGCCAGGCCGCTACGAGCAGTACTTC. Translation gives CASSLEPGRYEQYF.

This clone has more than one count but fewer than ten. The V gene is TRBV3-1 (or the pseudogene TRBV3-2), the J gene TRBJ2-1; TRBD2 matches 7 bases. The CDR3 runs 15 residues. The trim removed 5 bases at V and 4 bases at J, leaving 8 bases unmatched. Germline V gene data show CDR1 as LGHDT and CDR2 as YNNKEL (reference sequence). This chain's CDR3 is CASSSTSEAYNEQFF. CDR3 in DNA: TGTGCCAGCAGCTCAACTAGCGAGGCATACAATGAGCAGTTCTTC.

This clone was detected only a few times. This sequence joins TRBV7-9 and TRBJ2-7; TRBD2 is a possible D gene (6 bases). Trimming took 5 bases from V and 5 from J, leaving 16 bases between them. The CDR3 sequence is 14 residues long. Germline values: CDR1 SEHNR, CDR2 FQNEAQ (reference sequence). In DNA, the CDR3 is TGTGCCAGCAGCACTACAGGAGGGGCTCACGAGCAGTACTTC. Residues: CASSTTGGAHEQYF.

The gene calls are TRBV2 and TRBJ2-7, with D possibly TRBD2 on 8 matching bases. V gave up 0 bases and J gave up 5 bases, with 17 bases separating them. Germline CDR1 reads SNHLY; CDR2 reads FYNNEI. The CDR3 loop spans 16 amino acids. CDR3 amino acids: CASSEAVGLGQDEQYF. The DNA for the CDR3 is TGTGCCAGCAGTGAAGCAGTGGGACTAGGACAGGACGAGCAGTACTTC. Together with reference TRBV2 and TRBJ2-7, the CDR3 gives the full variable domain: EPEVTQTPSHQVTQMGQEVILRCVPISNHLYFYWYRQILGQKVEFLVSFYNNEISEKSEIFDDQFSVERPDGSNFTLKIRSTKLEDSAMYFCASSEAVGLGQDEQYFGPGTRLTVT.

The genes are TRBV28 and TRBJ2-1; no firm D call. CDR3 length: 12 amino acids. V dropped 3 bases and J dropped 15 bases, with 15 bases sitting between them. Germline loops: CDR1 MDHEN, CDR2 SYDVKM. This chain's CDR3 is CASSFISDSVFF. In DNA form, the CDR3 reads TGTGCCAGCAGTTTCATCTCCGATAGTGTGTTCTTC.

The chain uses TRBV28 and TRBJ2-5, with 10 bases identical to TRBD2. Germline loops: CDR1 MDHEN, CDR2 SYDVKM. With V trimmed by 5 bases and J by 2 bases, 17 bases remained unmatched. The CDR3 covers 19 residues. For the CDR3, the DNA is TGTGCCAGCAGTAGCGGGAGGGCCAATTTTAGAGGTGAACAAGAGACCCAGTACTTC. Residues: CASSSGRANFRGEQETQYF.

V usage is TRBV7-9 and J usage is TRBJ1-2; D might be TRBD1 (6 bases). CDR3 length equals 12 residues. Germline assignment: CDR1 SEHNR and CDR2 FQNEAQ (reference sequence). Trimming took off 4 bases at V and 8 bases at J, with 11 bases between the two ends. The CDR3 loop reads CASSSQGEGYTF. The CDR3 coding sequence is TGTGCCAGCAGCTCACAGGGCGAAGGCTACACCTTC.

The J gene is TRBJ2-2, the V gene TRBV27, with no clear D. Trimming took 4 bases from V and 0 from J, leaving 9 bases between them. The germline V gene has CDR1 MNHEY and CDR2 SMNVEV (reference sequence). This CDR3 has 15 amino acids. CDR3 in amino acids: CASSSAAANTGELFF. The CDR3 DNA sequence: TGTGCCAGCAGTTCAGCCGCGGCGAACACCGGGGAGCTGTTTTTT.

This sequence joins TRBV7-9 and TRBJ1-4, with D tentatively TRBD1 (5 bases). This CDR3 comprises 15 residues. The V end was cut by 1 base, the J end by 8 bases, with 14 bases between. CDR1 is SEHNR and CDR2 is FQNEAQ in the germline V gene (reference sequence). Written as DNA, the CDR3 is TGTGCCAGCAGCTTAGATTGGCAGGGTTGGGAAAAACTGTTTTTT. Amino acid sequence: CASSLDWQGWEKLFF.

The chain is built from TRBV5-6 and TRBJ2-7; tentatively, D is TRBD1 (6 bases). Per germline, CDR1 SGHDT and CDR2 YYEEEE. This CDR3 region has 16 residues. V lost 3 bases and J 2 bases, leaving 18 bases between the germline ends. CDR3 residues: CASSSDLTGRPYEQYF. The CDR3, as DNA: TGTGCCAGCAGCTCAGATCTCACAGGGAGACCCTACGAGCAGTACTTC.

This clone was seen a handful of times. J is TRBJ2-2 and V is TRBV7-9; D remains unclear. The CDR3 is 11 residues long. CDR1 SEHNR and CDR2 FQNEAQ come from the germline V gene (reference sequence). V gave up 8 bases and J gave up 5 bases, with 6 bases separating them. The chain's CDR3 is CASVTTGELFF. DNA of the CDR3: TGTGCCAGCGTAACAACCGGGGAGCTGTTTTTT.

This sequence joins TRBV18 and TRBJ2-7; unclear D gene. CDR1 is KGHSH and CDR2 is LQKENI in the germline V gene. The CDR3 runs 16 residues. Deletions cut 3 bases from V and 3 bases from J, with 18 bases between. The CDR3 loop is CASSPNGGAMYYEQYF. CDR3 DNA sequence: TGTGCCAGCTCACCGAACGGCGGAGCGATGTACTACGAGCAGTACTTC.

The J gene is TRBJ2-7, the V gene TRBV10-1, with D unresolved. The CDR3 covers 16 residues. Germline values: CDR1 WNHNN, CDR2 SYGVQD (reference sequence). Trimming stripped 0 bases from V and 5 bases from J, with 17 bases between. The CDR3, as DNA: TGCGCCAGCAGTGAGTCTTTGACTGGTTTCCCTAACGAGCAGTACTTC. Its translation: CASSESLTGFPNEQYF.